These T cell receptor beta chains were read from a single sample in a study of molecular identifiers for immune sequencing clone quantification. One entry per CDR3 protein, called by TCRdb with MiXCR from the PCR reads. The table lists about 320,000 distinct CDR3 sequences, about a quarter of them singletons. The sequencing sample was made of naive CD8+ T cells from blood, with Jurkat cell RNA spiked in. Source of these receptors: a human donor in good health. Some libraries in this study had Jurkat cell RNA spiked in. CDR3s include the opening cysteine and the closing phenylalanine or tryptophan. Expanded clones get a size class; other rows say once, few or many, or leave the size out.

TRBJ1-1,TRBV5-4,many,CASSLGAAEAFF
TRBJ2-7,TRBV20-1,many,CSAGQGLLSEQYF
TRBJ2-5,TRBV6-2/TRBV6-3,.,CASAGTSPMETQYF
TRBJ2-1,TRBV20-1,few,CSARDGQVSYNEQFF
TRBJ2-5,TRBV29-1,many,CSVEAWTEETQYF
TRBJ1-4,TRBV19,once,CASSVATRATNEKLFF
TRBJ2-3,TRBV3-1,few,CASSQGLAGGIIYSTDTQYF
TRBJ2-7,TRBV5-1,few,CASRTSLTYEQYF
TRBJ1-1,TRBV4-3,many,CASSQETNTEAFF
TRBJ2-7,TRBV5-1,.,CASSPDRQGGPAQYF
TRBJ2-1,TRBV7-3,few,CASSLGRSQFF
TRBJ2-2,TRBV14,.,CASSQDPGTSGRAAGELFF
TRBJ2-7,TRBV27,.,CASSLTSTSGPYEQYF
TRBJ2-7,TRBV20-1,.,CSARDPSSNYEQYF
TRBJ2-7,TRBV7-9,many,CASSSPGQGRWEQYF
TRBJ2-3,TRBV29-1,few,CSAPSRGIDTQYF
TRBJ2-5,TRBV7-6,many,CASSPSAGETQYF
TRBJ2-6,TRBV7-2,many,CASSLPQHNSGANVLTF
TRBJ2-3,TRBV19,many,CASSITGTGTDTQYF
TRBJ2-3,TRBV20-1,many,CSAASSPASGDTQYF
TRBJ1-1,TRBV16,.,CASSHVRASITEAFF
TRBJ2-7,TRBV7-9,.,CASSALTGQPYEQYF
TRBJ1-1,TRBV2,many,CASSEISGPGSEAFF
TRBJ2-5,TRBV2,.,CASSDRTSGIARRETQYF
TRBJ2-5,TRBV27,few,CASRGTRVETQYF
TRBJ2-1,TRBV27,.,CATGTGLNNEQFF
TRBJ1-1,TRBV13,.,CASSLGRASEAFF
TRBJ2-2,TRBV2,.,CASSRGPINTGELFF
TRBJ2-3,TRBV14,.,CASSQDWAGDTQYF
TRBJ2-1,TRBV24-1,many,CATSPGQSSYNEQFF
TRBJ1-1,TRBV7-2,many,CASSPTDGMNTEAFF
TRBJ2-7,TRBV18,many,CASSNGGQGIGEQYF
TRBJ1-1,TRBV7-9,many,CATTPRATEAFF
TRBJ2-7,TRBV7-6,few,CASSLWGDSYEQYF
TRBJ2-7,TRBV30,.,CAWIETGTGYEQYF
TRBJ2-7,TRBV7-3,.,CASSLWGSREQYF
TRBJ2-5,TRBV7-3,many,CASSLYFGSGTQYF
TRBJ1-4,TRBV3-1,.,CASSDGQSSTNEKLFF
TRBJ2-1,TRBV7-2,many,CASRRAGGPGNEQFF
.,TRBV29-1,.,CSVGRKTSGGIYEQYF
TRBJ2-7,TRBV6-2/TRBV6-3,.,CASSYGLAGVRQYF
TRBJ2-1,TRBV11-2,few,CASSLAGGPSVSKFF
TRBJ2-2,TRBV6-5,.,CASSYSFPGTWNTGELFF
TRBJ2-3,TRBV2,few,CASRDGLAAAYF
TRBJ2-3,TRBV20-1,few,CSARDSFSETDNTDTQYF
TRBJ2-7,TRBV6-6,many,CASNFLGRDEQYF
TRBJ2-7,TRBV4-1,.,CASSQTRAGINEQYF
TRBJ2-7,TRBV12-3/TRBV12-4,.,CASSLYRRDSREQYF